This T cell receptor (beta chain) was observed in a study of human T cells and chemical hapten exposure (dated by TCRdb to the early 2020s). Turning to the overall study: For sensitization, 2% DPC in acetone was applied to a roughly 2 cm by roughly 2 cm area of upper inner arm skin. Throughout the study period of about 23 weeks, patients also received therapeutic DPC doses to the scalp every week. Patch tests used Finn chambers with 0.01% DPC on the upper back, scored after 6 days by International Contact Dermatitis Research Group standards. The patient cohort, mostly female, included alopecia areata with under or over 50% scalp involvement, alopecia totalis and alopecia universalis. The libraries were sequenced as a pool, and the TCR yield per sample differed mostly because of small variations in library volumes within the pool. The study tracked peripheral blood TCR repertoire changes in vivo during primary and secondary sensitization to the hapten diphenylcyclopropenone (DPC) in alopecia patients. Patient blood was sampled pre-sensitization (week 0) and at 2, 6 and about 24 weeks after DPC sensitization. For TCR sequencing, blood came from 25 to 35 alopecia patients at anywhere from one to four time points (pre-sensitization, 2, 6 and 24 weeks).

CDR1 and CDR2 were assigned from the germline V gene as SGHRS and YFSETQ. Germline trimming: 3 bases from V, 4 bases from J; junction bases outside gene matches: 8. There are 18 amino acids in the CDR3, from cysteine to phenylalanine inclusive. Kept here is only the CDR3 DNA, which spans 54 bases and is read in frame from base 1. As to this clonotype: Its antigen is currently not known. The input lacks base qualities; no much larger clone sits a single base away.

Receptor amplification or capture employed RACE. Sequencing used a NextSeq 500. During library preparation, unique molecular identifiers were attached to individual cDNA molecules so that TCRs could be counted quantitatively and reproducibly. Both TCR alpha and TCR beta chains were sequenced from each blood RNA sample. The authors' pipeline ran thus. A median of approximately 100,000 TCRs per sample was observed, with a range of about 23,224 to 700,000. The Decombinator software suite was used to annotate the V, J and CDR3 of the TCR reads. For PS versus PT1 abundance plots, all samples were subsampled to the same number of TCRs (28,000). Expanded TCRs were defined as absent before sensitization and observed at least eight times at the 2-week time point. TCRdb trimmed public reads at Q25 via fastp, called clones via MiXCR and kept in-frame beta chains. Entries that share a CDR3 protein sequence are merged under the most common genes and DNA. TCRdb, rather than the study authors, made the V and J calls. The table for this sample lists under 450,000 distinct CDR3 sequences; under 6.5% of them were counted only once. Of the sample, about 6% is held by the ten largest clones.

The time point label of this sample denotes: patch test 2, 6 weeks after DPC sensitization. Sample treatment or condition, as interpreted from the label and publication: therapeutic diphenylcyclopropenone sensitization with weekly scalp DPC. At each patch-test visit, blood was drawn before the patch test was applied. Eligible patients were aged 18 to 70, diagnosed with alopecia, deemed suitable for DPC therapy, and excluded if pregnant. Total RNA was isolated from unfractionated whole blood collected in Tempus Blood RNA tubes. Study-wide conclusions, independent of this receptor: Repeated subsampling changed both the strength of the expansion versus patch-test correlation and the threshold at which the correlation became significant. Expanded TCRs formed significantly more large CDR3 similarity clusters than pre-sensitization or healthy control sets, consistent with antigen-driven responses. DPC sensitization did not change the number of TCRs with a frequency above 1 in 1000, and there was no evidence of changes in global repertoire structure. Because every patient had alopecia, a presumed autoimmune disease, the patients' immune response might differ from that of healthy individuals. Patch test score correlated positively with the number of PT1 expanded TCRs, reaching significance at thresholds 8, 16 and 32 but not at 4.

This clonotype originated in a woman between 18 and 29 years old with alopecia areata. Some clones in this sample may be carry-over from other donors' samples. In this chain, TRBV5-1 is recombined with TRBJ2-3; TRBD2 fits 16 bases in the junction. Sample: whole blood, taken in connection with sensitization to the hapten diphenylcyclopropenone (DPC). The DNA reads as follows: TGCGCCAGCAGCTCGGGACTAGCGGGGGGGTTGAGACCAGATACGCAGTATTTT. It specifies CASSSGLAGGLRPDTQYF. Supplemented by the reference TRBV5-1 and TRBJ2-3 proteins around the CDR3, the complete variable domain is KAGVTQTPRYLIKTRGQQVTLSCSPISGHRSVSWYQQTPGQGLQFLFEYFSETQRNKGNFPGRFSGRQFSNSRSEMNVSTLELGDSALYLCASSSGLAGGLRPDTQYFGPGTRLTVL.